A selection of T cell receptor beta chains follows, all from one sample in a study of T cells in Graves' hyperthyroidism and ophthalmopathy. MiXCR, run by TCRdb on the multiplex PCR reads, gives a single entry per CDR3 protein. Of about 350,000 distinct CDR3 sequences detected, about 15% appear once; the ten largest clones hold approximately 25%. Sequencing input: blood. The receptor source for this set is a woman aged 30 to 39 with Graves' hyperthyroidism. CDR3s include the opening cysteine and the closing phenylalanine or tryptophan. A D gene is named only where the DNA matches it firmly. Expanded clones are given a class, and other clones once, few, many or no size at all.

size	V	J	D	DNA	CDR3
NA	TRBV30	TRBJ2-3	TRBD1	TGTGCCTGGAGACCTCAGGGGGCGAGTACAGATACGCAGTATTTT	CAWRPQGASTDTQYF
few	TRBV29-1	TRBJ1-2	NA	TGCAGCGTTGGTGGCTGGGAGGATGGCTACACCTTC	CSVGGWEDGYTF
many	TRBV29-1	TRBJ1-5	NA	TGCAGCGTTGAATTAGGGGCCACAGTCGTCGTCAGCAATCAGCCCCAGCATTTT	CSVELGATVVVSNQPQHF
NA	TRBV15	TRBJ1-1	NA	TGTGCCACCAGCAATTTTCTTGGTGAAGCTTTCTTT	CATSNFLGEAFF
few	TRBV25-1	TRBJ2-5	TRBD2	TGTGCCAGCAGTGGTTTAAAGAGGCTAGCGGGAACCGGGCAGGGGGAGACCCAGTACTTC	CASSGLKRLAGTGQGETQYF
many	TRBV20-1	TRBJ2-7	TRBD2	TGCAGTGCTAGAGATCAAGAAAATGTAGGAGGGAGGGCCCGCGAGCAGTACTTC	CSARDQENVGGRAREQYF
NA	TRBV5-1	TRBJ2-3	TRBD2	TGCGCCAGCAGCTGGGGACTAGCGATAAGCACAGATACGCAGTATTTT	CASSWGLAISTDTQYF
many	TRBV7-2	TRBJ2-1	NA	TGTGCCAGCAGGAACTCGACACGCCGCGAGCACTACAATGAGCAGTTCTTC	CASRNSTRREHYNEQFF
NA	TRBV20-1	TRBJ2-7	NA	TGCAGTGCTAGAAGTGACTCGGAGCAGTACTTC	CSARSDSEQYF
many	TRBV11-2	TRBJ2-3	NA	TGTGCCAGCAGCTTGCGTAGGAGAGGTGATACGCAGTATTTT	CASSLRRRGDTQYF
NA	TRBV7-2	TRBJ2-1	TRBD1	TGTGCCAGCAGCTTATCGGGACAGGGGTTGAATGAGCAGTTCTTC	CASSLSGQGLNEQFF
NA	TRBV3-1	TRBJ1-4	NA	TGTGCCAGCAGCCAAACAGAGAGGGAAAAACTGTTTTTT	CASSQTEREKLFF
NA	TRBV10-2	TRBJ2-2	TRBD2	TGCGCCAGCAGGTTAGCGGGAGCTGACGGGGAGCTGTTTTTT	CASRLAGADGELFF
many	TRBV11-2	TRBJ2-7	TRBD1	TGTGCCAGCAGCTCACCGCGGACAGGGAAATACGAGCAGTACTTC	CASSSPRTGKYEQYF
many	TRBV6-1	TRBJ1-1	NA	TGTGCCAGCAGTGAGGGACTGTGGGTGAACACTGAAGCTTTCTTT	CASSEGLWVNTEAFF
many	TRBV27	TRBJ1-4	TRBD1	TGTGCCAGCAGTCCCGGGACAGGAGGAACGTACGGGAGAAAACTGTTTTTT	CASSPGTGGTYGRKLFF
NA	TRBV7-3	TRBJ1-3	NA	TGTGCCAGCAGCCAAGCAACAGCCCTCTCTGGAAACACCATATATTTT	CASSQATALSGNTIYF
many	TRBV10-3	TRBJ1-2	NA	TGTGCCATCAGTGAGTTGGCGGCCCCTGGCAACTATGGCTACACCTTC	CAISELAAPGNYGYTF
NA	TRBV6-5	TRBJ1-1	NA	TGTGCCAGCAGTTACAGGAAGAACACTGAAGCTTTCTTT	CASSYRKNTEAFF
many	TRBV20-1	TRBJ2-7	NA	TGCAGTGCTAGAGATGCGGAAAATCCGAGCTCCTACGAGCAGTACTTC	CSARDAENPSSYEQYF
many	TRBV7-2	TRBJ2-5	NA	TGTGCCAGCAGCCCCAGTTCGGGATCTGGGACCCAGTACTTC	CASSPSSGSGTQYF
many	TRBV2	TRBJ2-7	NA	TGTGCCAGCGCCTCCCGGGGAGTGACAGGCGAGCAGTACTTC	CASASRGVTGEQYF
NA	TRBV18	TRBJ1-5	NA	TGTGCCAGCTCTATAACGACGGACAACAATCAGCCCCAGCATTTT	CASSITTDNNQPQHF
many	TRBV7-8	TRBJ2-1	NA	TGTGCCAGCAGCTTAGTTAGGTTGAGCTCCTACAATGAGCAGTTCTTC	CASSLVRLSSYNEQFF
NA	TRBV9	TRBJ1-2	NA	TGTGCCAGCAGCGTAGCGGGGGGGTATGGCTACACCTTC	CASSVAGGYGYTF
few	TRBV10-3	TRBJ1-1	TRBD1	TGTGCCACCATTAACACTCAGGGGGTGGGCGCTTTCTTT	CATINTQGVGAFF
NA	TRBV18	TRBJ2-1	TRBD2	TGTGCCAGCTCACCGACTAGCGGGAGGGTATCGGATGAGCAGTTCTTC	CASSPTSGRVSDEQFF
NA	TRBV9	TRBJ2-2	TRBD1	TGTGCCAGCAGCGACAGGGGGCTAGGCACCGGGGAGCTGTTTTTT	CASSDRGLGTGELFF
NA	TRBV9	TRBJ2-1	TRBD1	TGTGCCAGCAGCGTCGGCGGACAGGGCACCTACAATGAGCAGTTCTTC	CASSVGGQGTYNEQFF
many	TRBV5-1	TRBJ2-7	TRBD2	TGCGCCAGCAACTTGGGACTAGCGGGAGGCGAGCAGTACTTC	CASNLGLAGGEQYF
few	TRBV7-2	TRBJ2-7	TRBD2	TGTGCCAGCACCCTAAGACTAGCGGGGGACTACGAGCAGTACTTC	CASTLRLAGDYEQYF
few	TRBV12-3/TRBV12-4	TRBJ2-7	TRBD1	TGTGCCAGCGGACAGGGAGTAACCGAGCAGTACTTC	CASGQGVTEQYF
many	TRBV20-1	TRBJ2-1	TRBD2	TGCAGTGCTAAAGGAGGCGGGAGCTACAATGAGCAGTTCTTC	CSAKGGGSYNEQFF
many	TRBV7-8	TRBJ1-2	TRBD1	TGTGCCAGCAGCGCATCGACAGGGGGCGAGGAAGGCTACACCTTC	CASSASTGGEEGYTF
many	TRBV5-1	TRBJ1-1	NA	TGCGCCAGCAGGACAGGTATGAACACTGAAGCTTTCTTT	CASRTGMNTEAFF
many	TRBV11-2	TRBJ2-7	TRBD1	TGTGCCAGCCGCCCTTTGGTGGCAGGGGGCTCCGAGCAGTACTTC	CASRPLVAGGSEQYF
few	TRBV28	TRBJ2-7	NA	TGTGCCAGCATTGGAACCACAGGGATGGGCAGCGCCGCGGGCTCCTACGAGCAGTACTTC	CASIGTTGMGSAAGSYEQYF
many	TRBV7-9	TRBJ2-7	TRBD1	TGTGCCAGCAGCCAAATCGACAGGGATGACGACGAGCAGTACTTC	CASSQIDRDDDEQYF
few	TRBV5-6	TRBJ2-7	TRBD2	TGTGCCAGCAGCCGTAGCGGGCCTTCCTACGAGCAGTACTTC	CASSRSGPSYEQYF
NA	TRBV12-3/TRBV12-4	TRBJ1-3	NA	TGTGCCAGCAGTATCCGGAACACCATATATTTT	CASSIRNTIYF
many	TRBV20-1	TRBJ2-5	NA	TGCAGTGCTAGTCCAGGACAGTTAAGAGAGACCCAGTACTTC	CSASPGQLRETQYF
many	TRBV6-1	TRBJ2-2	NA	TGTGCCAGCAGTGCAAATAGACTAGTGGGGGAGCTGTTTTTT	CASSANRLVGELFF
NA	TRBV7-9	TRBJ2-1	TRBD2	TGTGCCAGCAGAAGGGACTACCCCAATGAGCAGTTCTTC	CASRRDYPNEQFF
many	TRBV11-2	TRBJ2-3	NA	TGTGCCAGCAGCTTAGGCCTAGCGTACACAGATACGCAGTATTTT	CASSLGLAYTDTQYF
many	TRBV29-1	TRBJ2-7	NA	TGCAGCGTTGGACAGACCTCCTACGAGCAGTACTTC	CSVGQTSYEQYF
few	TRBV20-1	TRBJ2-1	NA	TGCAGTGCTAGAGATCAATTTTCAGGGTTTCGCTACAATGAGCAGTTCTTC	CSARDQFSGFRYNEQFF
many	TRBV28	TRBJ2-7	NA	TGTGCCAGCAGTTTAACCCGAGAGGCTGGAACCTACGAGCAGTACTTC	CASSLTREAGTYEQYF
few	TRBV6-1	TRBJ2-3	TRBD2	TGTGCCAGCAGTTATTTCGGGCGGGAGGGCACAGATACGCAGTATTTT	CASSYFGREGTDTQYF
many	TRBV18	TRBJ2-1	TRBD2	TGTGCCAGTCGGCGGGAGGGCCATAACAATGAGCAGTTCTTC	CASRREGHNNEQFF
NA	TRBV20-1	TRBJ1-3	NA	TGCAGTGCTAGAGACCTCTTCGGGACATATGGAAACACCATATATTTT	CSARDLFGTYGNTIYF
NA	TRBV18	TRBJ1-2	NA	TGTGCCAGCTCACCACAGGGGGTTGGCGGCTACACCTTC	CASSPQGVGGYTF
many	TRBV6-5	TRBJ2-2	NA	TGTGCCAGCAGTTACTCGGAACAAGGTCCCGGGGAGCTGTTTTTT	CASSYSEQGPGELFF
NA	TRBV14	TRBJ2-4	NA	TGTGCCAGCAGCCGCTCACAGGAAGGCATAAACATTCAGTACTTC	CASSRSQEGINIQYF
many	TRBV12-3/TRBV12-4	TRBJ1-5	NA	TGTGCCAGCAGTTTTAAAGGGGGCAATCAGCCCCAGCATTTT	CASSFKGGNQPQHF
few	TRBV20-1	TRBJ2-3	NA	TGCAGTGCCCCGGGACCTAAAGACGGCACAGATACGCAGTATTTT	CSAPGPKDGTDTQYF
many	TRBV29-1	TRBJ2-3	NA	TGCAGCGTTGAAGAGCGGTGGGGAGATACGCAGTATTTT	CSVEERWGDTQYF
many	TRBV6-6	TRBJ2-7	TRBD2	TGTGCCAGCAGTTACTTTGGACTAGCTGGGGAGGGCGAGCAGTACTTC	CASSYFGLAGEGEQYF
NA	TRBV7-2	TRBJ1-4	TRBD1	TGTGCCAGCAGCACTACAGGGGATTGGAATGAAAAACTGTTTTTT	CASSTTGDWNEKLFF
few	TRBV28	TRBJ1-3	NA	TGTGCCAGCAGCGCCCCCGGGGCGACATCTGGAAACACCATATATTTT	CASSAPGATSGNTIYF
NA	TRBV7-2	TRBJ1-2	NA	TGTGCCAGCAGTCGGGCGGGGGATGTCTATGGCTACACCTTC	CASSRAGDVYGYTF